The source of this T cell receptor beta chain is a study of monozygotic twins with inflammatory bowel disease. Regarding the study as a whole: The authors found no support for a single strong IBD-associated signal or clonotype.

cDNA for TCRalpha and TCRbeta was amplified by nested PCRs of about 15 then 9 cycles. TCRdb reprocessed the 5' RACE reads, keeping one entry per CDR3 protein, no DNA. In all, the sample yields more than 350,000 distinct CDR3 sequences. On this clonotype: Its antigen is unknown.

The CDR3 totals 12 residues. The chain is built from TRBV12-3 or TRBV12-4 and TRBJ1-2. The clonotype was recovered from a human donor with ulcerative colitis or Crohn's disease, or a healthy co-twin of an affected twin (not recorded which). Input material: blood. The CDR3 spells CASSFSSYGYTF.